This passage covers 21 T cell receptor beta chains from one sample sequenced in a study of T-cell memory formation after mild COVID-19. TCRdb re-called the 5' RACE reads with MiXCR, one entry per CDR3 protein. The sample holds about 120,000 distinct CDR3 sequences; 22% are singletons and the top ten take approximately 41%. The sequencing input was PBMCs or a T cell subset sorted from them (not recorded which). These receptors all come from a man younger than 35 who had mild COVID-19 (a few samples of this study predate the infection). Cell type and time point are not known.

This clonotype was observed a few times. The rearrangement joins TRBV3-1 to TRBJ2-1, with TRBD1 matching 8 bases. V lost 0 bases to trimming and J lost 8 bases; unmatched junction nucleotides: 3. The CDR3 runs to 14 residues. CDR1 and CDR2 from the germline V gene are LGHDT and YNNKEL (reference sequence). The CDR3 DNA reads TGTGCCAGCAGCCAAGAGGACAGGGCCGATGAGCAGTTCTTC. It encodes CASSQEDRADEQFF.

V gene TRBV15 combines with J gene TRBJ1-4; a weak D match, TRBD1 (5 bases). The CDR3 is 18 residues long. V was shortened by 5 bases and J by 0 bases, with 19 bases between the two germline ends. Germline CDR1 and CDR2: LNHNV and YYDKDF (reference sequence). The CDR3 protein is CATSSPGAPDATNEKLFF. As DNA, the CDR3 is TGTGCCACCAGCTCTCCCGGGGCACCAGACGCAACTAATGAAAAACTGTTTTTT.

The CDR3 nucleotides read TGCGCCAGCAGCCAAGAGGGAGCGGGGGGTGCCACCGGGGAGCTGTTTTTT. This translates into CASSQEGAGGATGELFF. V gene TRBV4-1 combines with J gene TRBJ2-2; 9 nucleotides align to TRBD2. The germline V gene encodes CDR1 MGHRA and CDR2 YSYEKL. The CDR3 totals 17 residues. J was trimmed by 4 bases and V by 0 bases; bases with no gene match: 6.

The rearrangement links TRBV20-1 to TRBJ2-7; 8 nucleotides agree with TRBD1. The CDR3 sequence is 14 residues long. Per the germline V gene, CDR1 is DFQATT and CDR2 is SNEGSKA (reference sequence). V lost 6 bases to trimming and J lost 2 bases; unmatched junction nucleotides: 9. The CDR3 loop reads CSARDRDRTYEQYV. In DNA, the CDR3 is TGCAGTGCGAGGGACCGGGACAGGACCTACGAGCAGTACGTC.

There are many counts of this clonotype. The chain combines TRBV6-5 with TRBJ2-7, with 9 bases aligning to TRBD1. The CDR3 loop spans 15 amino acids. V trimming: 0 bases; J trimming: 3 bases; junction bases outside the gene matches: 3. In germline, CDR1 is MNHEY, CDR2 SVGAGI. This CDR3 reads CASSYSGTGRYEQYF. The CDR3, as DNA: TGTGCCAGCAGTTACTCCGGGACAGGGCGCTACGAGCAGTACTTC.

The chain links TRBV4-3 to TRBJ1-5; unclear D gene. V was trimmed by 0 bases and J by 3 bases, leaving 9 bases between them. Germline CDR1 is LGHNA and CDR2 is YSLEER. The CDR3 covers 15 residues. CDR3 region: CASSQDWAPNQPQHF. CDR3 in DNA: TGCGCCAGCAGCCAAGATTGGGCCCCCAATCAGCCCCAGCATTTT.

J is TRBJ2-7 and V is TRBV10-3, with 9 bases identical to TRBD1. The germline V gene has CDR1 ENHRY and CDR2 SYGVKD. With 3 bases clipped from V and 3 bases from J, the junction kept 6 bases outside the gene matches. This CDR3 is 15 amino acids long. The CDR3 protein is CAISDGTGNRYEQYV. The CDR3 DNA follows: TGTGCCATCAGTGATGGGACAGGGAACCGCTACGAGCAGTACGTC.

This sequence joins TRBV4-3 and TRBJ2-1; D is unresolved. The V gene lost 8 bases and the J gene lost 8 bases, with 19 bases spanning the gap. Germline V lookup: CDR1 LGHNA, CDR2 YSLEER. This CDR3 spans 14 amino acids. CDR3 in amino acids: CASAGLSPGDEQFF. In DNA form, the CDR3 reads TGCGCCAGCGCAGGTTTATCACCCGGAGATGAGCAGTTCTTC.

This clonotype appeared once. This chain joins TRBV4-3 and TRBJ1-5; D perhaps matches TRBD1 (5 bases). The V gene's germline CDR1 is LGHNA and CDR2 YSLEER. CDR3 length: 14 residues. V was pared by 0 bases and J by 7 bases, with 10 bases between. The CDR3 reads CASSQDLGAQPQHF. The CDR3 region has the DNA TGCGCCAGCAGCCAAGATTTAGGGGCGCAGCCCCAGCATTTT.

This clonotype appeared once. The rearrangement links TRBV21-1 to TRBJ1-1. TRBV21-1 is marked as a pseudogene. This CDR3 region has 14 residues. CDR3 nucleotides: TGTGCCAGCAGCAAAGAACCAGAGAACACTGAAGCTTTCTTT. This sequence encodes CASSKEPENTEAFF.

The gene calls are TRBV7-8 and TRBJ2-1, with D possibly being TRBD2 (7 bases). The CDR3 totals 15 residues. Trimming shortened V by 0 bases and J by 10 bases, and 16 bases separated the two germline ends. Germline CDR1 SGHVS, CDR2 FQNEAQ. The CDR3 protein is CASSLAPRGGNEQFF. The CDR3, as DNA: TGTGCCAGCAGCTTAGCGCCGAGGGGGGGCAACGAGCAGTTCTTC.

This clonotype was picked up many times. The chain joins TRBV27 to TRBJ2-7, with D possibly matching TRBD1 (5 bases). Trimming cost V 2 bases and J 3 bases, with 11 bases left between them. There are 14 residues in the CDR3. CDR1 is MNHEY, CDR2 SMNVEV, per germline (reference sequence). DNA of the CDR3: TGTGCCAGCAGTTTAAGGGCAGGGTTCTACGAGCAGTACGTC. It encodes CASSLRAGFYEQYV.

This sequence joins TRBV4-1 and TRBJ1-6; the D is unclear. The CDR3 runs to 17 residues. V was trimmed by 0 bases and J by 3 bases, leaving 12 bases between them. Germline CDR1 and CDR2: MGHRA and YSYEKL. The CDR3 sequence: CASSQEPQQVYNSPLHF. CDR3 in DNA: TGCGCCAGCAGCCAAGAACCACAGCAGGTCTATAATTCACCCCTCCACTTT.

The rearrangement joins TRBV15 to TRBJ2-3, with TRBD2 as a possible D gene (5 bases). The CDR3 has 16 residues. The germline CDR1 and CDR2 sequences are LNHNV and YYDKDF (reference sequence). V was trimmed by 0 bases and J by 0 bases, leaving 10 bases between them. The CDR3 loop is CATSREAAPSTDTQYF. The CDR3 DNA is TGTGCCACCAGCAGAGAAGCGGCGCCTAGCACAGATACGCAGTATTTT. Full variable domain (missing parts from reference TRBV15 and TRBJ2-3): DAMVIQNPRYQVTQFGKPVTLSCSQTLNHNVMYWYQQKSSQAPKLLFHYYDKDFNNEADTPDNFQSRRPNTSFCFLDIRSPGLGDTAMYLCATSREAAPSTDTQYFGPGTRLTVL.

V and J are TRBV29-1 and TRBJ2-1; D gene ambiguous. The CDR3 extends over 12 amino acids. Germline loops: CDR1 SQVTM, CDR2 ANQGSEA. V was shortened by 6 bases and J by 5 bases, with 11 bases between the two germline ends. In DNA form, the CDR3 reads TGCAGCGTCGACTCCGGGCACAATGAGCAGTTCTTC. Its protein product is CSVDSGHNEQFF.

This clonotype was seen more than once but under ten times. This chain joins TRBV7-9 and TRBJ1-1, with 9 bases fitting TRBD1. V was clipped by 5 bases and J by 11 bases; unmatched bases: 9. The length of the CDR3 is 13 residues. Germline CDR1 and CDR2: SEHNR and FQNEAQ (reference sequence). The CDR3 sequence is CASSLQGAGAAFF. The CDR3 DNA follows: TGTGCCAGCAGCCTACAGGGGGCCGGGGCGGCTTTCTTT.

A few counts support this clonotype. The chain carries TRBV27 and TRBJ2-3; TRBD2 is a possible D gene (6 bases). The CDR3 covers 15 residues. Trimming removed 6 bases at V and 2 bases at J, with 15 bases between. Germline V gives CDR1 MNHEY, CDR2 SMNVEV (reference sequence). CDR3 region: CASSQTAGHTDTQYF. DNA of the CDR3: TGTGCCAGCAGCCAAACAGCGGGCCACACAGATACGCAGTATTTT.

This clonotype was counted a few times. The chain uses TRBV2 and TRBJ1-4, with 8 bases identical to TRBD1. The CDR3 length is 13 residues. Losses at the gene ends were 7 bases for V and 8 bases for J; bases not matched to a gene: 6. CDR1 and CDR2 from the germline V gene are SNHLY and FYNNEI. CDR3 loop: CASTRGPREKLFF. The CDR3 DNA is TGTGCCAGCACCAGGGGGCCGAGGGAAAAACTGTTTTTT.

A few counts support this clonotype. The CDR3 sequence: CASSLVPVNEQFF. CDR3 DNA: TGCGCCAGCAGCTTGGTTCCCGTGAATGAGCAGTTCTTC. The V call is TRBV5-1, the J call TRBJ2-1; D is ambiguous. V was cut by 0 bases and J by 7 bases, with 8 bases left in between. CDR1 is SGHRS and CDR2 is YFSETQ in the germline V gene. The CDR3 length is 13 residues. Full variable domain (rest looked up from reference TRBV5-1 and TRBJ2-1): KAGVTQTPRYLIKTRGQQVTLSCSPISGHRSVSWYQQTPGQGLQFLFEYFSETQRNKGNFPGRFSGRQFSNSRSEMNVSTLELGDSALYLCASSLVPVNEQFFGPGTRLTVL.

The V call is TRBV7-6, the J call TRBJ2-1; 10 bases map to TRBD1. The CDR3 has 15 residues. After removal of 5 bases from V and 7 bases from J, the junction contained 8 bases not matched to a gene. Germline values: CDR1 SGHVS, CDR2 FNYEAQ. The CDR3 loop is CASSPGQGVGNEQFF. As DNA, the CDR3 is TGTGCCAGCAGCCCTGGACAGGGGGTAGGTAATGAGCAGTTCTTC. Complete variable domain (other parts from reference TRBV7-6 and TRBJ2-1): GAGVSQSPRYKVTKRGQDVALRCDPISGHVSLYWYRQALGQGPEFLTYFNYEAQQDKSGLPNDRFSAERPEGSISTLTIQRTEQRDSAMYRCASSPGQGVGNEQFFGPGTRLTVL.

The V and J genes are TRBV4-1 and TRBJ1-5; 7 nucleotides agree with TRBD1. Per the germline V gene, CDR1 is MGHRA and CDR2 is YSYEKL. The V and J ends lost 0 bases and 1 base, in that order; junction bases with no gene match: 3. CDR3 size: 16 residues. The CDR3 DNA reads as TGCGCCAGCAGCCAAGAAGGGGACAGCAGCAATCAGCCCCAGCATTTT. Amino acid sequence: CASSQEGDSSNQPQHF.